A selection of T cell receptor beta chains follows, all from one sample in a study of blood T cell repertoires in COVID-19. Data came from immunoSEQ multiplex PCR; TCRdb stores just in-frame clones and leaves some out. The table has approximately 210,000 clones, approximately 90% seen once; the top ten hold less than 5.5%. Specimen: peripheral blood. The receptors here all came from a human donor in a cohort sampled during active COVID-19. Both conserved end residues are trimmed from each CDR3.

J,V,CDR3
TRBJ2-1,TRBV7-9,ASSPGVLSYNEQF
TRBJ1-1,TRBV6-1,ASSDGQGTTEAF
TRBJ2-1,TRBV6-2/TRBV6-3,ASSYEGNNEQF
TRBJ1-2,TRBV7-9,ASSLGPGDYGYT
TRBJ2-3,TRBV6-6,ASSVGDTTSTDTQY
TRBJ1-1,TRBV3-1/TRBV3-2,ASSPRVNMNTEAF
TRBJ2-7,TRBV2,ASSLDREEY
TRBJ2-7,TRBV4-1,ASVPRAGVNEQY
TRBJ2-2,TRBV30,ACPILAGGTGELF
TRBJ2-1,TRBV19,ASSTPLAGVFNEQF
TRBJ1-2,TRBV6-1,ASSEVKGKVLYGYT
TRBJ2-3,TRBV28,ASSFNSLGTDTQY
TRBJ1-6,TRBV6-1,ASSEEGFNSPLH
TRBJ1-1,TRBV5-1,ASSTGQVWGTEAF
TRBJ2-1,TRBV6-2/TRBV6-3,ASSYGAGSGGNEQF
TRBJ1-3,TRBV18,ASSPSQLTSGNTIY
TRBJ1-2,TRBV2,ASSSSVHGYT
TRBJ2-1,TRBV11-2,ASSLDFPGVNEQF
TRBJ2-3,TRBV18,ASSPPVAGVPDTQY
TRBJ2-7,TRBV5-1,ASSLTGGFDEQY
TRBJ2-2,TRBV4-3,ASSQDLGAGELF
TRBJ1-1,TRBV9,ASSTGTGGGKRAF
TRBJ2-1,TRBV18,ASSRILGGQNEQF
TRBJ2-1,TRBV28,ASSLPSVPGNEQF
TRBJ1-1,TRBV20-1,SASQGAQSTEAF
TRBJ2-7,TRBV6-2/TRBV6-3,ASSIDRNSYEQY
TRBJ2-7,TRBV5-1,ASRSGQGAPEQY
TRBJ2-1,TRBV6-5,ASRGLGGGEQF
TRBJ2-7,TRBV19,ASSWAGQDSYEQY
TRBJ2-1,TRBV4-1,ASSQRRAGGPYNEQF
TRBJ2-6,TRBV7-2,ASSPSAGANVLT
TRBJ2-1,TRBV4-2,ASSQDGTVAYNEQF
TRBJ2-6,TRBV28,ASSLGGASSGANVLT
TRBJ1-6,TRBV5-4,ASSLAGGTGSPLH
TRBJ1-1,TRBV7-9,ASSGGTAKGL
TRBJ2-7,TRBV7-6,ASSLDTGPKGYEQY
TRBJ2-3,TRBV5-1,ASSLVLAATGDTQY
TRBJ2-5,TRBV6-5,ASSYSYTQY
TRBJ2-2,TRBV5-1,ASSTGSTQGSGELF
TRBJ2-5,TRBV11-3,ASSLGAVETQY
TRBJ1-2,TRBV18,ASSQGADYGYT
TRBJ1-3,TRBV24-1,ATRILGNTIY
TRBJ1-2,TRBV10-3,AILRGQNANYGYT
TRBJ2-1,TRBV10-1,ASSESQGGYNEQF
TRBJ2-1,TRBV6-4,ASSVLVGNEQF
TRBJ1-1,TRBV29-1,SAIHGSEAF
TRBJ1-1,TRBV7-2,ASSFQDRGVTEAF
TRBJ2-3,TRBV3-1/TRBV3-2,ASSQSGARTDTQY
TRBJ1-1,TRBV7-2,ASSPRGPGEAF
TRBJ1-6,TRBV11-1,ASSHSDRGNSPLH
TRBJ1-6,TRBV30,AWSEGGGGSNSPLH
TRBJ2-1,TRBV18,ASRTSGGLSSSYNEQF
TRBJ2-3,TRBV6-1,ASSERTADTQY
TRBJ1-1,TRBV7-2,ASSLVQGATEAF
TRBJ1-2,TRBV30,AWSVGQGHT